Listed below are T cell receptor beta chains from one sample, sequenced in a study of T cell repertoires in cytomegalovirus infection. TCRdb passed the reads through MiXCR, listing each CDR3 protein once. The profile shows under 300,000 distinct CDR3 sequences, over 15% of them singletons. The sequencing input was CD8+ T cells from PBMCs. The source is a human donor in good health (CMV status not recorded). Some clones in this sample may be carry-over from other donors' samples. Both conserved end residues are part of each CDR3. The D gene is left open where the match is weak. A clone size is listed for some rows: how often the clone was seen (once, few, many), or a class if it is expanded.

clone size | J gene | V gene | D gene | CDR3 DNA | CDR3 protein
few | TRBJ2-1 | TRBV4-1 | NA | TGCGCCAGCGGCAGTGGGGCTTCGATCTCCTACAATGAGCAGTTCTTC | CASGSGASISYNEQFF
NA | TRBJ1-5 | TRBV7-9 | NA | TGTGCCAGCAGCTATGGACAGAGCAATCAGCCCCAGCATTTT | CASSYGQSNQPQHF
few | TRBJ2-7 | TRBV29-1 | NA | TGCAGCGTCTCCTATCGGGGCGAGCAGTACTTC | CSVSYRGEQYF
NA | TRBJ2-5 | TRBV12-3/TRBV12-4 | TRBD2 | TGTGCCAGCAGTTTAATTCCGGGGGGAGAGACCCAGTACTTC | CASSLIPGGETQYF
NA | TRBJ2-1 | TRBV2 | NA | TGTGCCAGCAGGGGAGCCATCCTCAATGAGCAGTTCTTC | CASRGAILNEQFF
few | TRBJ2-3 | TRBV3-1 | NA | TGTGCCAGCAGCCAAGAGCCCCAATTACTCGAGACTAGCACAGATACGCAGTATTTT | CASSQEPQLLETSTDTQYF
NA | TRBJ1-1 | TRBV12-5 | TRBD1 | TGTGCTAGTGGTTTCGGACAGGGGGGTACTGAAGCTTTCTTT | CASGFGQGGTEAFF
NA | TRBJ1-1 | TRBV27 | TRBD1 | TGTGCCAGCACCAATTACAGGGGCAGGCCTGGAGGGAACACTGAAGCTTTCTTT | CASTNYRGRPGGNTEAFF
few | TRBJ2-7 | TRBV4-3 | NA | TGCGCCAGCAGCCAAGACGAGGGGGGCTGGGAGCAGTACTTC | CASSQDEGGWEQYF
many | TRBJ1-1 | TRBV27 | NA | TGTGCCAGCAGCCACCATCTGCAACAGCAGAACACTGAAGCTTTCTTT | CASSHHLQQQNTEAFF
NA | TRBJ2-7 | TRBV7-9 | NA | TGTGCCAGCGCCTTCTCCGGGGATACCTACGAGCAGTACTTC | CASAFSGDTYEQYF
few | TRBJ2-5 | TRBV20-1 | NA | TGCAGTGCTAGAGTCCTGACAGACTATGCAAGAGGGACCCAGTACTTC | CSARVLTDYARGTQYF
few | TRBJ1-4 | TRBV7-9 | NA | TGTGCCAGCAGCCATGACAATGAAAAACTGTTTTTT | CASSHDNEKLFF
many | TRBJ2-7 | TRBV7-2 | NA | TGTGCCAGCCTCGGGCAGTACGAGCAGTACTTC | CASLGQYEQYF
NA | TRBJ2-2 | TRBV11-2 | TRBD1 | TGTACCAGCAGCACCCGGGACAGGGCTTCGAACACCGGGGAGCTGTTTTTT | CTSSTRDRASNTGELFF
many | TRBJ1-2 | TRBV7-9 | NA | TGTGCCAGCAGCGGGGGGAACTATGGCTACACCTTC | CASSGGNYGYTF
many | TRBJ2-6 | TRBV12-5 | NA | TGTGCTAGTGGTTTGGTACAGGGCTGGGCCAACGTCCTGACTTTC | CASGLVQGWANVLTF
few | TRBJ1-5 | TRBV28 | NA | TGTGCCAGCAGTCTTTTCGGGGCCCTGAATAGCAATCAGCCCCAGCATTTT | CASSLFGALNSNQPQHF
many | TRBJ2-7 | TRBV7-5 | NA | NA | CISVPEAHPGQAIYEQYF
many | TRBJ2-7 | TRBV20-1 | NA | TGCAGTGCTAGAAGTCCCAGGGGCCCCTACGAGCAGTACTTC | CSARSPRGPYEQYF
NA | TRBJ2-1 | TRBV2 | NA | TGTGCCAGCAGAGTGGTAGCGAACCCCTACAATGAGCAGTTCTTC | CASRVVANPYNEQFF
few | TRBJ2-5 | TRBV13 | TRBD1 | TGTGCCAGCAGTCTTGGACAGGGGTCTCACCAAGAGACCCAGTACTTC | CASSLGQGSHQETQYF
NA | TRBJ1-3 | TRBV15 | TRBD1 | TGTGCCACCAGCGGCTACAGGGGAGCTGGAAACACCATATATTTT | CATSGYRGAGNTIYF
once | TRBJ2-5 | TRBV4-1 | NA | TGCGCCAGCAGCCAAGACCCTACAAGATGGCTTGAGACCCAGTACTTC | CASSQDPTRWLETQYF
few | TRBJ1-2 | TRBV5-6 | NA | TGTGCCAGCAGCTTTCGGGGGTCTAACTATGGCTACACCTTC | CASSFRGSNYGYTF
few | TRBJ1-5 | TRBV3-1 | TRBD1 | TGTGCCAGCAGCCAAGTCCCCCACGGACAGGAATGGAAAGTGGGGCCCCAGCCCCAGCATTTT | CASSQVPHGQEWKVGPQPQHF
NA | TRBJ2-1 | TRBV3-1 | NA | TGTGCCAGCAGCCAAGATTTCGGCAAGGATGAGCAGTTCTTC | CASSQDFGKDEQFF
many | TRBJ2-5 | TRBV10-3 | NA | TGTGCCATCAGTGAACAGGGTCAAGAGACCCAGTACTTC | CAISEQGQETQYF
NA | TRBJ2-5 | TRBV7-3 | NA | TGTGCCAGCAGCGTCAACCTCGGGGGCCTTTCTCAAGAGACCCAGTACTTC | CASSVNLGGLSQETQYF
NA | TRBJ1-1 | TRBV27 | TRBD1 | TGTGCCAGCAGTCCGAGGACAGGGCTGGCCACTGAAGCTTTCTTT | CASSPRTGLATEAFF
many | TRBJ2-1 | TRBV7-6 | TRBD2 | TGTGCCAGCAGCCTAAGACACGGGACTAGCGAGTACAATGAGCAGTTCTTC | CASSLRHGTSEYNEQFF
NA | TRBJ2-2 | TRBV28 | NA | TGTGCCAGCAGTCCATTGGAGAACACCGGGGAGCTGTTTTTT | CASSPLENTGELFF
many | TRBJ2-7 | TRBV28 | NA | TGTGCCAGCAGTACCAACTACGAGCAGTACTTC | CASSTNYEQYF
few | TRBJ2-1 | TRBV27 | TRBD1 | TGTGCCAGCAGGGGAACAGGGGTCGATGAGCAGTTCTTC | CASRGTGVDEQFF
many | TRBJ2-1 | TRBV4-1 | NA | TGCGCCAGCAGCCAAGTCGGACTGGACGAGCATCTCTTC | CASSQVGLDEHLF
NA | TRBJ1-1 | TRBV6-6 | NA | TGTGCCAGCATAATCGACAGCCCGAACACTGAAGCTTTCTTT | CASIIDSPNTEAFF
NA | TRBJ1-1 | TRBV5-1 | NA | TGCGCCAGCGGACTGGGGTACACTGAAGCTTTCTTT | CASGLGYTEAFF
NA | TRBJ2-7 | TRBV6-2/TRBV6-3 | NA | TGTGCCAGCAGTTACGACTGGACCTACGAGCAGTACTTC | CASSYDWTYEQYF
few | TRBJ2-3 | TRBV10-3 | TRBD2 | TGTGCCATCAGTGGCCTAGCGGGGGGTCCCACAGATACGCAGTATTTT | CAISGLAGGPTDTQYF
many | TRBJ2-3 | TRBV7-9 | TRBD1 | TGTGCCAGCAGCCCCCAGACAGGGCGAGCAGATACGCAGTATTTT | CASSPQTGRADTQYF